The 19 T cell receptor beta chains in this list originate from one sample, sequenced in a study of graft-versus-host responses after intestinal transplantation. Their cognate antigens are unknown. Libraries were prepared by immunoSEQ multiplex PCR; TCRdb keeps only in-frame clonotypes and omits some of them. The top ten clones hold roughly 0.17% of a sample with approximately 130,000 clones, approximately 90% of them seen once. Sequenced here: unstimulated CD4+ T cells sorted from spleen or lymph node cells, sampled before intestinal transplant. These receptors were obtained from a human donor who received an intestinal transplant.

The gene calls are TRBV6-5 and TRBJ2-7; D is undetermined. In germline, CDR1 is MNHEY, CDR2 SVGAGI. CDR3 length equals 12 residues. V was pared by 5 bases and J by 6 bases, with 11 bases between. This chain's CDR3 is CASSEALGEQYF. The DNA for the CDR3 is TGTGCCAGCAGTGAAGCGCTAGGCGAGCAGTACTTC.

The table lists this clone with many counts. This CDR3 is also generated by other DNA sequences in the sample. The chain has TRBV9 and TRBJ2-7; tentatively, D is TRBD1 (6 bases). CDR3 length: 14 residues. CDR1 and CDR2 from the germline V gene are SGDLS and YYNGEE. V gave up 3 bases and J gave up 0 bases, with 10 bases separating them. This CDR3 reads CASSAGTNSYEQYF. For the CDR3, the DNA is TGTGCCAGCAGCGCCGGGACAAACTCCTACGAGCAGTACTTC.

The CDR3 spells CASSYSSGANVLTF. CDR3 in DNA: TGTGCCAGCAGTTACAGCTCTGGGGCCAACGTCCTGACTTTC. This chain links TRBV27 with TRBJ2-6; no reliable D call. The CDR3 is 14 amino acids. The V end lost 4 bases, the J end lost 0 bases, and 4 bases lay between the germline ends. Germline loops: CDR1 MNHEY, CDR2 SMNVEV (reference sequence).

V and J are TRBV9 and TRBJ2-4; 7 bases fit TRBD2. CDR3 length: 13 residues. V lost 0 bases, J lost 8 bases, and 2 bases stayed unmatched. Germline V gene lookup returns CDR1 SGDLS and CDR2 YYNGEE. The CDR3 reads CASSVGGGHIQYF. The CDR3 nucleotides read TGTGCCAGCAGCGTAGGGGGGGGACACATTCAGTACTTC.

This chain links TRBV12-5 with TRBJ2-1, with D unclear. The V gene's germline CDR1 is LGHNT and CDR2 FRNRAP. This CDR3 contains 16 residues. The V end lost 9 bases, the J end lost 4 bases, and 22 bases lay between the germline ends. This chain's CDR3 is CARRTIHLWGYNEQFF. DNA for the CDR3: TGTGCTAGGCGGACCATTCACCTTTGGGGATACAATGAGCAGTTCTTC. The whole variable domain, filled in from reference TRBV12-5 and TRBJ2-1, reads DARVTQTPRHKVTEMGQEVTMRCQPILGHNTVFWYRQTMMQGLELLAYFRNRAPLDDSGMPKDRFSAEMPDATLATLKIQPSEPRDSAVYFCARRTIHLWGYNEQFFGPGTRLTVL.

The V and J genes are TRBV5-4 and TRBJ2-7; 7 bases are shared with TRBD1. The CDR3 is made up of 14 amino acids. J gave up 4 bases and V 4 bases, and 8 bases lay outside the gene matches. The V gene's germline CDR1 is SGHNT and CDR2 YYREEE (reference sequence). The DNA for the CDR3 is TGTGCCAGCAGCGTCGAAAGGGGGCAATACGAGCAGTACTTC. This codes for CASSVERGQYEQYF.

In this sample, this clone turned up once. This rearrangement joins TRBV4-1 to TRBJ2-5, with D hard to call. The CDR3 is made up of 15 amino acids. V was clipped by 0 bases and J by 6 bases, with 14 bases between them. Germline CDR1 and CDR2: MGHRA and YSYEKL. CDR3 sequence reads: CASSQDQRMEKTQYF. The CDR3, as DNA: TGCGCCAGCAGCCAAGACCAAAGGATGGAGAAGACCCAGTACTTC.

The chain links TRBV19 to TRBJ1-1; weak D call: TRBD1 (5 bases). This CDR3 comprises 13 residues. Trimming removed 6 bases from V and 8 bases from J, with 16 bases in between. From germline, CDR1 is LNHDA and CDR2 SQIVND (reference sequence). Written as DNA, the CDR3 is TGTGCCAGTAGGACAGCCAACCCCCGGGAAGCTTTCTTT. This encodes CASRTANPREAFF.

This clone has just one count. The chain links TRBV13 to TRBJ2-2; a possible D gene is TRBD1 (6 bases). This CDR3 is 15 amino acids long. CDR1 is PRHDT and CDR2 is FYEKMQ in the germline V gene (reference sequence). V lost 6 bases, J lost 3 bases, and 14 bases lay in between. The CDR3 is CASRSGGLYTGELFF. DNA of the CDR3: TGTGCCAGCAGATCTGGGGGCCTCTACACCGGGGAGCTGTTTTTT.

Of note for this clone: Its ends do not fully match the called genes, so a read error is possible. The CDR3 sequence is CASSPGGTSGNF. CDR3 nucleotides: TGTGCCAGCTCACCTGGAGGTACTAGCGGCAACTTC. The chain combines TRBV18 with TRBJ2-5; 8 bases fit TRBD2. Germline CDR1 is KGHSH and CDR2 is LQKENI. The CDR3 contains 12 residues.

The rearrangement uses TRBV7-2 and TRBJ1-2; D remains unclear. This CDR3 spans 12 amino acids. V was cut by 1 base and J by 6 bases, with 6 bases left in between. Germline lookup yields CDR1 SGHTA and CDR2 FQGNSA. CDR3 protein: CASSLGSDGYTF. The CDR3 DNA sequence: TGTGCCAGCAGCTTAGGATCCGATGGCTACACCTTC.

The CDR3 reads CASSDPQINYGYTF. The DNA for the CDR3 is TGTGCCAGCAGTGATCCCCAGATTAACTATGGCTACACCTTC. V gene TRBV2 combines with J gene TRBJ1-2; D is unclear. The germline V gene has CDR1 SNHLY and CDR2 FYNNEI. Deletions cut 3 bases from V and 1 base from J, with 9 bases between. The CDR3 is 14 amino acids. The variable domain in full, completed from reference TRBV2 and TRBJ1-2, reads EPEVTQTPSHQVTQMGQEVILRCVPISNHLYFYWYRQILGQKVEFLVSFYNNEISEKSEIFDDQFSVERPDGSNFTLKIRSTKLEDSAMYFCASSDPQINYGYTFGSGTRLTVV.

The gene calls are TRBV2 and TRBJ1-1, with D unclear. The CDR3 extends over 13 amino acids. Germline V gives CDR1 SNHLY, CDR2 FYNNEI. Trimming pared 8 bases from V and 4 bases from J, leaving 14 bases between. The CDR3 here is CASPELLGTEAFF. The CDR3, as DNA: TGTGCCAGCCCCGAGTTATTAGGCACTGAAGCTTTCTTT.

J is TRBJ2-3 and V is TRBV6-4; tentative D call: TRBD2 (6 bases). V shed 6 bases and J shed 4 bases, with 14 bases lying between them. The germline V gene encodes CDR1 MRHNA and CDR2 SNTAGT. This CDR3 contains 14 residues. CDR3 coding DNA: TGTGCCAGCAGGAGGGGCAGGGAGGCAGATACGCAGTATTTT. Translating it yields CASRRGREADTQYF.

This chain links TRBV4-1 with TRBJ2-7, with TRBD2 matching over 7 bases. CDR1 is MGHRA and CDR2 is YSYEKL in the germline V gene. The CDR3 consists of 18 residues. J lost 1 base, V lost 1 base, and 13 bases had no gene match. The CDR3 nucleotides read TGCGCCAGCAGCCAAGTCACCCCCTCGGGGGGTGTTTCCTACGAGCAGTACTTC. Translating gives CASSQVTPSGGVSYEQYF.

V and J are TRBV14 and TRBJ2-2; D perhaps matches TRBD2 (6 bases). Trimming removed 4 bases from V and 2 bases from J, with 8 bases in between. This CDR3 comprises 14 residues. Germline V gives CDR1 SGHDN, CDR2 FVKESK. The CDR3, as DNA: TGTGCCAGCAGCCCGGGAGTTAACACCGGGGAGCTGTTTTTT. Its translation is CASSPGVNTGELFF. Full variable domain (rest looked up from reference TRBV14 and TRBJ2-2): EAGVTQFPSHSVIEKGQTVTLRCDPISGHDNLYWYRRVMGKEIKFLLHFVKESKQDESGMPNNRFLAERTGGTYSTLKVQPAELEDSGVYFCASSPGVNTGELFFGEGSRLTVL.

This sequence joins TRBV19 and TRBJ1-6; D not certain. Germline V gene data show CDR1 as LNHDA and CDR2 as SQIVND (reference sequence). The CDR3 extends over 16 amino acids. Trimming removed 5 bases at V and 7 bases at J, with 18 bases between. DNA of the CDR3: TGTGCCAGTAGTTCCCCCCCCGGACGGAGAAATTCACCCCTCCACTTT. Translated: CASSSPPGRRNSPLHF.

The rearrangement uses TRBV5-1 and TRBJ2-2; D gene unclear. The germline gives CDR1 SGHRS, CDR2 YFSETQ. The CDR3 covers 14 residues. Between the trimmed V and J ends, which lost 0 bases and 1 base, there was a span of 4 bases. The CDR3 DNA sequence: TGCGCCAGCAGCTTGGACGGGAACACCGGGGAGCTGTTTTTT. This encodes CASSLDGNTGELFF.

Only a few counts were recorded for this clone. The rearrangement joins TRBV19 to TRBJ1-2; TRBD1 aligns across 11 bases. The V and J ends lost 0 bases and 4 bases, in that order; junction bases with no gene match: 4. This CDR3 has 16 amino acids. In germline, CDR1 is LNHDA, CDR2 SQIVND (reference sequence). The CDR3 sequence: CASSIDRTGGLYGYTF. CDR3 DNA sequence: TGTGCCAGTAGTATAGATCGGACAGGGGGCCTCTATGGCTACACCTTC.